The source of this T cell receptor beta chain is a study of cytomegalovirus exposure and HLA in healthy donors (TCRdb year 2017). Concerning the study at large: An earlier analysis of some 600 of the donors reported 276 Gb of sequence data and 90 million to 120 million unique TCR beta sequences obtained from 150 million to 200 million T cells. Genome-wide SNP genotypes for about 65% of the roughly 670 donors were used in a later genetic analysis, which treated that subset as a discovery cohort. Of the roughly 390 genotyped donors, 65% to 90% fell in the genetic ancestry cluster associated with self-reported Caucasian donors. The later analysis used no new phenotypic data to find candidate immune exposures, relying instead on TCR beta sequences and their occurrence across donors. The study used immunosequencing to profile the T cell repertoires of approximately 650 subjects and linked those repertoires to cytomegalovirus serostatus. Because of strong linkage in the cohort, 4 to 6 DR-DQ haplotypes were treated as single units for association and clustering. Along with the roughly 700-subject first cohort, a separate validation cohort of over 90 different subjects was used. To decide whether each TCR beta V gene segment behaved as functional or pseudogenic, an earlier analysis of 587 of the donors relied on high-throughput TCR beta sequencing. Approximately 330 gigabases of sequencing data and 75 million to 85 million unique TCR sequences made up an early release that covered 640 HLA-typed donors. Across some 400 genotyped donors of the cohort, an average of about 220,000 unique TCR beta nucleotide sequences per donor were sequenced, and 15% to 20% of those sequences were non-productive. Alongside the repertoire data, information on donor age, sex, ethnicity and CMV serostatus was compiled. All discovery cohort repertoires had been generated using a single sequencing platform. High-throughput TCR immunosequencing, statistical association of individual TCRs with disease status, and machine learning were combined to predict cytomegalovirus infection status. Typing coverage varied by locus: about 620-630 donors for A, B, C, DRB1 and DQB1; 500 to 550 for DQA1; about 570 for DPA1; some 470 for DPB1. HLA typing covered class I and class II loci at four-digit resolution. A later analysis re-analyzed previously published TCR beta repertoires from 666 donors and added high-resolution HLA genotyping to study TCR occurrence patterns. The study was designed to test whether signatures of past pathogen exposure could be identified by cataloging public T cell receptors. General findings and caveats noted by the study authors: Linkage disequilibrium might explain the correlated functional status among segregating V segments, but an unknown experimental factor could not be ruled out. According to a later genetic analysis, donors in an Asian-associated ancestry cluster had fewer N-insertions in productive TCRs than the approximately 650-donor mean. According to a later analysis, most CMV-associated TCR beta chains appeared to be HLA-restricted, and the HLA associations seemed to be driven largely by CMV exposure. Three of the identified cytomegalovirus-associated TCR beta chains were confirmed in vitro to be specific for cytomegalovirus antigens. The study gave a list of 150 to 200 TCR beta chains associated with cytomegalovirus. In this cohort, only TCR beta chains were sequenced, and detectable features were limited by the absence of alpha or paired-chain data. Roughly uniform sequencing depth across donors was assumed in presence/absence analyses, although this assumption may not hold. In a later analysis, some 17,000 TCR beta sequences were associated with specific HLA alleles at a false discovery rate of 0.05. Assigning TCR associations to individual alleles was difficult when HLA alleles, especially DR and DQ, strongly co-occurred. Some IMGT-functional V segments, including TRBV6-2 and TRBV6-3, could not be told apart with the 87-base-pair reads, so those segments were excluded. Across donors, most TCR sequences were observed very rarely, whereas some public TCRs were present in many individuals. A cluster of highly shared sequence variants was judged likely to represent a technical artifact of the sequencing pipeline. HLA typing was unavailable for some donors at each locus, so association tests used only the typed subset. The only immune exposure information available for the cohort was CMV serostatus. Because counts were too low, some 17 rarely observed V segments, including chromosome 9 orphons, were left out of the earlier analysis of over 550 of the donors. In both the original and validation cohorts, the classifier was reported to diagnose cytomegalovirus status with high specificity and sensitivity. Compared with equally common non-associated chains, HLA-associated TCR beta chains in a later analysis were more clonally expanded and had lower generation probabilities. In a later analysis, the rate of TCR association differed among HLA loci, with DRB1 alleles having the most associated TCRs and HLA-C alleles having the fewest. In an earlier analysis of approximately 590 of the donors, most TCR beta V segments appeared in productive rearrangements about 87% or about 30% of the time, broadly matching IMGT annotations. A later analysis reported that several top co-occurrence clusters appeared linked to parvovirus B19, influenza, CMV and Epstein-Barr virus. It was suggested by the authors that the approach could potentially be generalized to other disease states and immunological phenotypes. In a later genetic analysis, a missense DCLRE1C variant was associated with V-gene and J-gene trimming of TCR beta chains, and the association was replicated in an independent cohort. A further reported finding was that TCR beta sequences accurately predicted the HLA-A and HLA-B alleles for most subjects in the first cohort.

Note on this clone: Its cognate antigen has yet to be identified. Qualities for individual bases were not recorded, and no much larger clone is one base off.

The library was made by the immunoSEQ multiplex PCR assay. A mixture of 60 forward primers for TCR Vbeta segments and 13 reverse primers for TCR Jbeta segments was used in the multiplex PCR. The CDR3 region of rearranged TCR beta genes was amplified from genomic DNA by a multiplex PCR assay. The Illumina HiSeq System was used to sequence the amplified TCR beta libraries as 87-base-pair reads. Under the source paper's analysis protocol: In a later analysis, 70 million to 95 million unique TCR beta chains were counted across the approximately 640 repertoires, and around 11 million of these chains were shared by at least two donors. Raw reads were error-corrected and collapsed into unique sequences by a nearest-neighbor algorithm in which closely related sequences were merged to remove PCR and sequencing errors. V, D and J gene segments were assigned by aligning CDR3 sequences to IMGT reference sequences. Each retained sequence needed at least a six-nucleotide match to both a V gene segment and a J gene segment. A rearrangement counted as productive if the CDR3 had no stop codons and remained in frame with V and J, and every other rearrangement counted as non-productive. Following IMGT convention, CDR3 was defined as the stretch from the second conserved V-encoded cysteine up to the conserved J-encoded phenylalanine. The earlier analysis of some 580 of the donors excluded any sequence lacking an unambiguous match to a single V gene segment. In an earlier analysis of 450 to 700 of the donors, V segments were called functional above 56.7% productive rearrangements and were called segregating when the between-donor standard deviation exceeded 5%. To diagnose cytomegalovirus status from the catalog of TCR beta chain sequences, a statistical classification framework was built. V and J gene assignment, in a later analysis, came from comparing TCR nucleotide sequences with IMGT/GENE-DB human TR gene sequences. A later analysis assigned CDR3 sequences and most-parsimonious VDJ recombination scenarios with the TCRdist pipeline. In a later analysis, each TCR beta chain was defined by its CDR3 amino acid sequence together with its V-gene family, and reads lacking a unique V-gene family were excluded. To address suspected cross-contamination and a sequencing artifact, a later analysis removed roughly 580 highly shared, low-generation-probability nucleotide sequences. In a later analysis, a clonal expansion index was calculated for each public chain from normalized within-repertoire ranks of inferred template counts. In a later analysis, generation probabilities were computed with a VDJ recombination model fitted to out-of-frame rearrangements, and the resulting probabilities were checked against IGoR. In a later analysis, TCR-TCR, TCR-HLA and TCR-CMV co-occurrence was scored with hypergeometric tests, and a repertoire-size bias correction was applied to TCR pairs. A later analysis estimated false discovery rates by permuting HLA or CMV assignments 20 times. In a later analysis, co-occurring TCRs were grouped using DBSCAN, with TCRdist sequence similarity added in when clustering inside HLA-allele-positive subsets. Repertoires with fewer than 30,000 or more than 120,000 public chains, plus five repertoires with anomalous nucleotide sharing, were excluded from co-occurrence clustering. TCRdb carries this immuneACCESS record with in-frame sequences only. Its versions omit some clonotypes, under half of them owing to an unresolved V gene in the studies checked, with the rest unexplained. Clone size and the V and J calls come from that table; the DNA yielded D and trimming. The sample table records some 150,000 clones; 65% to 85% of these occur just once. The top ten clones comprise 6.5% to 8.5% of the sample.

In total, 630 or so healthy bone marrow donors made up the cohort. Cohort members were all nominally healthy when sampled, although unrecorded immune exposures were likely present. The donor tested CMV seropositive and was one of the 289 seropositive cohort members. A peripheral blood sample was provided by each donor, and peripheral blood mononuclear cells were used for TCR beta sequencing. Genomic DNA was extracted from the blood cell samples with the Qiagen DNeasy Blood Extraction Kit. The CDR3 runs 14 residues from the cysteine to the phenylalanine. Of the read, only the CDR3 DNA is kept; its 42 bases are in frame from base 1. The germline V gene encodes CDR1 SGDLS and CDR2 YYNGEE. The germline V and J ends show losses of 1 base and 8 bases respectively, and no gene match explains 6 bases of the junction.

This receptor was obtained from a woman between 40 and 55 years old in good health and CMV-seropositive. This chain joins TRBV9 to TRBJ2-1, and TRBD1 matches 7 of the central bases. The sequenced sample was PBMCs. The CDR3 loop reads CASSVIAGGHEQFF. The sequence in DNA is TGTGCCAGCAGCGTAATAGCAGGGGGACATGAGCAGTTCTTC.